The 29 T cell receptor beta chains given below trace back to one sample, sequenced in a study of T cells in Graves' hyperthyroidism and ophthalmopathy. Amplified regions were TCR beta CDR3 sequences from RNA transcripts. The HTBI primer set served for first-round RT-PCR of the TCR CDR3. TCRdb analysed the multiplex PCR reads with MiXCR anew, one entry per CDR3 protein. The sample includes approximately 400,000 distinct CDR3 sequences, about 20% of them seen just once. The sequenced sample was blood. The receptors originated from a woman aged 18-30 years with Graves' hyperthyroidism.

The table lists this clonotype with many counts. DNA of the CDR3: TGTGCCAGCAGTTCTAGCATGAACACTGAAGCTTTCTTT. It specifies CASSSSMNTEAFF. The chain employs TRBV28 and TRBJ1-1; D is unresolved. With 4 bases removed from V and 0 bases from J, the gap between germline ends came to 6 bases. Germline-derived CDR1 and CDR2 are MDHEN and SYDVKM. This CDR3 region has 13 residues.

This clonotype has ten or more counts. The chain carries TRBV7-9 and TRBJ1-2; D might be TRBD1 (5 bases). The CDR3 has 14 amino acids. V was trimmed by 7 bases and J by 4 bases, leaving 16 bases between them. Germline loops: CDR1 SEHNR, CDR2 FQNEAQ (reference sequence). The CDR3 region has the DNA TGTGCCAGCACGGGGCCCACCGGACCCTATGGCTACACCTTC. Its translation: CASTGPTGPYGYTF.

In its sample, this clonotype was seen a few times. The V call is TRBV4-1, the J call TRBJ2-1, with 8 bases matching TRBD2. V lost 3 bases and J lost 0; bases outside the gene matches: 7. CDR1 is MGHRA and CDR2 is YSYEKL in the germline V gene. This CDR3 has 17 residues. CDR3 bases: TGCGCCAGCAGCCATCTCGGTCGGGGGGGCTCCTACAATGAGCAGTTCTTC. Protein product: CASSHLGRGGSYNEQFF.

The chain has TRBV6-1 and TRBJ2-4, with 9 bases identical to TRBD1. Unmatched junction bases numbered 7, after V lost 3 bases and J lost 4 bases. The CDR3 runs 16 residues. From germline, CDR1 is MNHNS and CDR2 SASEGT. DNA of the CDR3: TGTGCCAGCAGTGAGTCATCGGGGACAGGGAAAAACATTCAGTACTTC. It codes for CASSESSGTGKNIQYF.

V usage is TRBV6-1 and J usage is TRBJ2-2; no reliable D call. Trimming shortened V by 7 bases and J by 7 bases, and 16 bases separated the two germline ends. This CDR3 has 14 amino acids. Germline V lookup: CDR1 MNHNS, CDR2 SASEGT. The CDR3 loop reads CASTWNRGFGELFF. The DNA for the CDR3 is TGTGCCAGCACCTGGAACAGAGGATTCGGGGAGCTGTTTTTT.

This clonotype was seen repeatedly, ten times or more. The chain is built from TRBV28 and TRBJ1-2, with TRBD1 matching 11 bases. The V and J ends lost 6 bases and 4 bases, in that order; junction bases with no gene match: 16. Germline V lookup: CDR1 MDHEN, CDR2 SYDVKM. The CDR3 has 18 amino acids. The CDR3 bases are TGTGCCAGCAGCCCTACTCCCGGGACAGGGGGACCCGGCTATGGCTACACCTTC. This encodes CASSPTPGTGGPGYGYTF.

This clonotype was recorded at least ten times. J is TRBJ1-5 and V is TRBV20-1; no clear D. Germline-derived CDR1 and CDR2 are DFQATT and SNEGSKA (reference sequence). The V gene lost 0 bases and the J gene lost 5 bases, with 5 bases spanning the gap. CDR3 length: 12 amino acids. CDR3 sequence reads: CSAREDHQPQHF. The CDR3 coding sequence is TGCAGTGCTAGAGAGGACCATCAGCCCCAGCATTTT.

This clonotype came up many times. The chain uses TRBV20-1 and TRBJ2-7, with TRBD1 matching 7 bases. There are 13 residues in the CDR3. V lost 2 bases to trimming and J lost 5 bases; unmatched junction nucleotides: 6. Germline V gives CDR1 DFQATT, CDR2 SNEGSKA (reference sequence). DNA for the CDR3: TGCAGTGCTAGAAAAACAGGGGTCGACGAGCAGTACTTC. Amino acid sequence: CSARKTGVDEQYF.

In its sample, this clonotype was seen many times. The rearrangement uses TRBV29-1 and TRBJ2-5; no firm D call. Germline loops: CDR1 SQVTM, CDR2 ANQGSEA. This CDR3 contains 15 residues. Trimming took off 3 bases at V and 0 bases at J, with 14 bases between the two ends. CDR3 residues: CSVEAAWPNQETQYF. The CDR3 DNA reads TGCAGCGTTGAGGCCGCGTGGCCGAACCAAGAGACCCAGTACTTC.

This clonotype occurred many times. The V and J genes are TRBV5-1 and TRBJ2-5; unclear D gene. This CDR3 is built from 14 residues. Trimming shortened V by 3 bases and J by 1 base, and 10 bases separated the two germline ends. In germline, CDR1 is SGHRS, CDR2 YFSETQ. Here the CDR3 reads CASSSGRSQETQYF. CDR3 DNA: TGCGCCAGCAGCTCCGGCCGTTCCCAAGAGACCCAGTACTTC.

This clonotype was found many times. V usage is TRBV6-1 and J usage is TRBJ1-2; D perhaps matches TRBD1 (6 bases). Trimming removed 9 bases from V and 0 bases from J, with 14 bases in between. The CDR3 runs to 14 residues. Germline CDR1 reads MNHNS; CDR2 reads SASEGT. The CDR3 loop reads CARERDTTNYGYTF. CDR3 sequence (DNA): TGTGCCAGAGAACGGGACACTACTAACTATGGCTACACCTTC.

DNA for the CDR3: TGTGCCAGCAGTTACGGGGGGCCCCAGCATTTT. Its protein product is CASSYGGPQHF. The chain employs TRBV6-2 or TRBV6-3 and TRBJ1-5; maybe TRBD1 (5 bases). The CDR3 is made up of 11 amino acids. V was cut by 2 bases and J by 9 bases, with 5 bases left in between. Germline CDR1 and CDR2: MNHEY and SVGEGT.

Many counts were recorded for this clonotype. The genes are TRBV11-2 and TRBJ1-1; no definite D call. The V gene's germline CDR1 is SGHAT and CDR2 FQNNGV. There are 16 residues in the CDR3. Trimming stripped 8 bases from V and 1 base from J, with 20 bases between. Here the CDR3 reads CASGDPERYQNTEAFF. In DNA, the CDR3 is TGTGCCAGCGGGGATCCGGAAAGGTATCAGAACACTGAAGCTTTCTTT.

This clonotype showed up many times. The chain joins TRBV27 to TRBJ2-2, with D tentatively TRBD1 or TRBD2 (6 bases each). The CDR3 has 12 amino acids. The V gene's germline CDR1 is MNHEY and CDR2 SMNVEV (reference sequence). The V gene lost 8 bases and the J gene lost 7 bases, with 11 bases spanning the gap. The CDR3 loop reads CASSGAGGELFF. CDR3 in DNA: TGTGCCAGCTCGGGGGCGGGCGGGGAGCTGTTTTTT.

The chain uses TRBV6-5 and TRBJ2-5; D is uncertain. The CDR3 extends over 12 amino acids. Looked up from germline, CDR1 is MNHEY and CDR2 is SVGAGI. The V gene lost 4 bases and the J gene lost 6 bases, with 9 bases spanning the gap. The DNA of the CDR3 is TGTGCCAGCAGTTTCGAAAGGCAGACCCAGTACTTC. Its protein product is CASSFERQTQYF.

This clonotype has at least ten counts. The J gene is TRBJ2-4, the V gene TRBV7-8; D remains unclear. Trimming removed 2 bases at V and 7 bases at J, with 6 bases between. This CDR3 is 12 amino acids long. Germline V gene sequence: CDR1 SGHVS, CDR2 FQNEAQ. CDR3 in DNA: TGTGCCAGCAGCTTATCTAGGAACATTCAGTACTTC. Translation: CASSLSRNIQYF.

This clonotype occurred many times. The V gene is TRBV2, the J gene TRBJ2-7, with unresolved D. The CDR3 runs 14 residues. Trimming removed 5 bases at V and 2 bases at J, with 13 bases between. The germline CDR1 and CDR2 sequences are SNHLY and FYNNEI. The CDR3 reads CASSKGLNTYEQYF. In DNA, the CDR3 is TGTGCCAGCAGTAAGGGCCTGAACACCTACGAGCAGTACTTC. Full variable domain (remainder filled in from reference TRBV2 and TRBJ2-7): EPEVTQTPSHQVTQMGQEVILRCVPISNHLYFYWYRQILGQKVEFLVSFYNNEISEKSEIFDDQFSVERPDGSNFTLKIRSTKLEDSAMYFCASSKGLNTYEQYFGPGTRLTVT.

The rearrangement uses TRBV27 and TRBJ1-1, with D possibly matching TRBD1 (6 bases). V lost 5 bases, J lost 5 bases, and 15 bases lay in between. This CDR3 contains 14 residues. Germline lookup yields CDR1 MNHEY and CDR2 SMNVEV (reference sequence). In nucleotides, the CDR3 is TGTGCCAGCAGTATTGCAGGGGTAGGGACTGAAGCTTTCTTT. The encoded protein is CASSIAGVGTEAFF.

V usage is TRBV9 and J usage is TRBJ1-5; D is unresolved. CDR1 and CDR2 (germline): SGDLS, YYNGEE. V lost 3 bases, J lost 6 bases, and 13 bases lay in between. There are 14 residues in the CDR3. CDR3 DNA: TGTGCCAGCAGCGAGGCGCCGGGTGGTCAGCCCCAGCATTTT. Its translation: CASSEAPGGQPQHF.

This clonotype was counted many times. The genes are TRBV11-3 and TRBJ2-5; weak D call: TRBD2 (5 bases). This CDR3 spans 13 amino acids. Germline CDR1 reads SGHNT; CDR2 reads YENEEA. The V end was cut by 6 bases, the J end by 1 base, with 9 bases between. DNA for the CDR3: TGTGCCAGCAGTAGTGGGAGCCAAGAGACCCAGTACTTC. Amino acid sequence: CASSSGSQETQYF.

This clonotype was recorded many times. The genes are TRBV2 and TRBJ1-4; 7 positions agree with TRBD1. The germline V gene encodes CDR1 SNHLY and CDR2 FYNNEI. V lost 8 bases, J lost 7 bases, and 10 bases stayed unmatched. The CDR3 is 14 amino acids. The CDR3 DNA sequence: TGTGCCAGCGGCAACAGGGGCGGTGGTGAAAAACTGTTTTTT. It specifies CASGNRGGGEKLFF.

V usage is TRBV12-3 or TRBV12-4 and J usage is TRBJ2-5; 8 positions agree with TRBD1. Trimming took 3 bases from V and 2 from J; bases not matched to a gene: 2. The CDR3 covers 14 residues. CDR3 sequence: CASSLTGEQETQYF. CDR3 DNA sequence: TGTGCCAGCAGTTTGACAGGGGAACAAGAGACCCAGTACTTC.

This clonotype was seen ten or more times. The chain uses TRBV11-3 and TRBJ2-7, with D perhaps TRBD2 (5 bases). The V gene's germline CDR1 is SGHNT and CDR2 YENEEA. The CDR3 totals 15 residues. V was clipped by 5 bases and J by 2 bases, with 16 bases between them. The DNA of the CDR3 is TGTGCCAGCAGCCACCAAAGTGGAGGCGCCTACGAGCAGTACTTC. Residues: CASSHQSGGAYEQYF.

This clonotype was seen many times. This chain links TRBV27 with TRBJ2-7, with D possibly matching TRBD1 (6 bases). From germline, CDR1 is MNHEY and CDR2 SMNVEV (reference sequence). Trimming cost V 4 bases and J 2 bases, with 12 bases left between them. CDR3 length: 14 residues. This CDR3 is CASSSQGIPYEQYF. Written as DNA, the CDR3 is TGTGCCAGCAGTTCTCAGGGGATCCCCTACGAGCAGTACTTC.

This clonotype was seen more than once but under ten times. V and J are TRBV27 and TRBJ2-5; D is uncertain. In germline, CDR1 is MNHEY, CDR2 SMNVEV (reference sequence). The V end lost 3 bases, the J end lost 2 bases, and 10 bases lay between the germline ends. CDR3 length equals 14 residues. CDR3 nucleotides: TGTGCCAGCAGTTTGCGGTCCGATCAAGAGACCCAGTACTTC. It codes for CASSLRSDQETQYF.

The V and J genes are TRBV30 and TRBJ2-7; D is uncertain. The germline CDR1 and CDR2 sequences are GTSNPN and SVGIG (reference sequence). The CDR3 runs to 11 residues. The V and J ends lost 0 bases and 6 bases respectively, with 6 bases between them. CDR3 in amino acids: CAWSVLLEQYF. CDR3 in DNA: TGTGCCTGGAGTGTACTTCTCGAGCAGTACTTC.

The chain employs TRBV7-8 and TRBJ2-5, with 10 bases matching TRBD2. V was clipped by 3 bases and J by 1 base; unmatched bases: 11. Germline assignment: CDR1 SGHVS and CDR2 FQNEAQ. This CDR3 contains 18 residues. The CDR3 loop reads CASSFGRASGGLQETQYF. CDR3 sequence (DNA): TGTGCCAGCAGCTTCGGGCGGGCTAGCGGGGGCCTCCAAGAGACCCAGTACTTC.

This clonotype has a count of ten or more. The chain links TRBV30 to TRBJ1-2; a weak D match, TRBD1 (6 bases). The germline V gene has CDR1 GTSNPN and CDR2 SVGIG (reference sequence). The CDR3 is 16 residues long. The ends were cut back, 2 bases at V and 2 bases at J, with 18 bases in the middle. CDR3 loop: CAWSPPWGGANYGYTF. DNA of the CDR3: TGTGCCTGGAGTCCTCCGTGGGGGGGCGCGAACTATGGCTACACCTTC.

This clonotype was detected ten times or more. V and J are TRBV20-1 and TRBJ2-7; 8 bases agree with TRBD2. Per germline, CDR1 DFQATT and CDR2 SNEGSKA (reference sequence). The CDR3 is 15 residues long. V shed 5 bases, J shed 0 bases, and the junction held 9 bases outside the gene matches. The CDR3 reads CSASPGGTSSYEQYF. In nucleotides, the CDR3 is TGCAGTGCTTCCCCGGGGGGGACAAGCTCCTACGAGCAGTACTTC.